This T cell receptor beta chain was documented in a study of blood T cell repertoires in COVID-19. Across the study: Sources were T cells, B-cell-depleted T cells, or PBMCs; the material itself was cDNA or gDNA.

Trimming shortened V by 0 bases and J by 0 bases, and 15 bases separated the two germline ends. The CDR3 spans 17 residues. The V gene's germline CDR1 is LGHDT and CDR2 YNNKEL (reference sequence). Sequenced by immunoSEQ multiplex PCR; TCRdb stores in-frame clones only, minus some. This sample has 150,000 to 180,000 clones, with less than 95% found just once. The receptor comes from a man between 50 and 59 years old with acute or convalescent COVID-19. The sequenced sample consisted of peripheral blood. The V gene is TRBV3-1 (or the pseudogene TRBV3-2), the J gene TRBJ2-7, with a possible D match to TRBD1 (6 bases). CDR3: CASSQDAGTSHSYEQYF. The CDR3 DNA reads as TGTGCCAGCAGCCAAGATGCCGGGACATCGCACTCCTACGAGCAGTACTTC.